This is a list of T cell receptor beta chains from one sample in a study of molecular identifiers for immune sequencing clone quantification. TCRdb ran MiXCR on the PCR reads and lists one entry per CDR3 protein. The sample carries about 630,000 distinct CDR3 sequences, over 25% recorded once. Material for sequencing was naive CD8+ T cells from blood, with Jurkat cell RNA spiked in. Receptors were obtained from a human donor in good health. Some libraries in this study had Jurkat cell RNA spiked in. The CDR3 runs from the conserved cysteine through the conserved F or W. Each record gives: clone size, V gene, D gene, CDR3 protein. D genes are given only for firm matches. Clone size is not always given. Where it is, it says once, few, many or a class for expanded clones.

few TRBV27 TRBD2 CASSFQLAHYNEQFF
few TRBV9 NA CASSVPNDEQFF
NA TRBV7-9 TRBD1 CASSYPGQGVNTEAFF
few TRBV27 TRBD1 CASSFGQGTSPLHF
few TRBV11-2 NA CASSYTWGSLNTEAFF
many TRBV30 NA CAWSVMKTQYF
many TRBV6-5 NA CASSYERATDTQYF
few TRBV27 TRBD1 CASSSRGGLHQPQHF
NA TRBV27 TRBD2 CASAPGLAIAGKLFF
few TRBV13 NA CASSPIDGHYEQYF
many TRBV5-4 NA CASSLEGAGAFTDTQYF
many TRBV4-3 NA CASSQDLAGHEKLFF
NA TRBV29-1 NA CRVFLPGPPNYGYPF
few TRBV20-1 NA CSARVAREPSSYEQYF
few TRBV30 NA CAWSVLTGTEAFF
many TRBV30 NA CAWTEGLKAYNEQFF
many TRBV30 NA CAWSVGVRTDTQYF
NA TRBV20-1 NA CSARMRAEGLSEQFF
NA TRBV4-3 NA CARSQALSYEQYF
NA TRBV6-2/TRBV6-3 NA CANSPIRNTKAFF
NA TRBV4-1 TRBD1 CASSPGQGISYNEQFF
few TRBV4-3 NA CASSQDKQGGYEQYF